Listed here are 6 T cell receptor beta chains from one sample, sequenced in a study of T cell changes during pregnancy in multiple sclerosis. Sequenced by immunoSEQ multiplex PCR; TCRdb stores in-frame clones only, minus some. The sample gives fewer than 140,000 clones, 91% of which show up once; about 1.5% is in the top ten. Material: peripheral blood, obtained before pregnancy. The receptors originated from a female donor with multiple sclerosis, enrolled in a pregnancy study.

This chain joins TRBV18 and TRBJ2-1, with TRBD2 matching over 14 bases. Trimming removed 4 bases from V and 8 bases from J; junction bases left unmatched: 4. The CDR3 extends over 15 amino acids. Germline CDR1 and CDR2: KGHSH and LQKENI. The CDR3 reads CASSRGTSGSDEQFF. As DNA, the CDR3 is TGTGCCAGCTCACGTGGGACTAGCGGGAGCGATGAGCAGTTCTTC.

CDR3 bases: TGTGCCAGCAGTTCTCGTTTTGAAGCTTTCTTT. Translating it yields CASSSRFEAFF. The chain employs TRBV28 and TRBJ1-1; D remains ambiguous. CDR3 length: 11 residues. Trimming pared 4 bases from V and 7 bases from J, leaving 7 bases between. The germline V gene encodes CDR1 MDHEN and CDR2 SYDVKM. The variable domain in full, with the rest retrieved from reference TRBV28 and TRBJ1-1, is DVKVTQSSRYLVKRTGEKVFLECVQDMDHENMFWYRQDPGLGLRLIYFSYDVKMKEKGDIPEGYSVSREKKERFSLILESASTNQTSMYLCASSSRFEAFFGQGTRLTVV.

This chain connects TRBV5-1 to TRBJ2-2; 7 bases are a match to TRBD2. Germline-derived CDR1 and CDR2 are SGHRS and YFSETQ. Unmatched junction bases numbered 8, after V lost 0 bases and J lost 6 bases. The CDR3 extends over 16 amino acids. The CDR3 reads CASSLVRGREAGELFF. CDR3 DNA: TGCGCCAGCAGCTTGGTTCGCGGCCGGGAGGCCGGGGAGCTGTTTTTT.

The rearrangement uses TRBV5-1 and TRBJ2-2, with D possibly TRBD2 on 7 matching bases. The V and J ends lost 4 bases and 1 base respectively, with 26 bases between them. In germline, CDR1 is SGHRS, CDR2 YFSETQ. This CDR3 has 20 residues. CDR3 residues: CASSRSPGQRGARNTGELFF. CDR3 sequence (DNA): TGCGCCAGCAGCCGGTCCCCGGGACAACGGGGGGCCCGGAACACCGGGGAGCTGTTTTTT.

The rearrangement uses TRBV4-1 and TRBJ2-1; TRBD2 agrees at 8 bases. Germline V gene data show CDR1 as MGHRA and CDR2 as YSYEKL. This CDR3 region has 17 residues. The ends lost 3 bases at V and 9 bases at J; junction bases unmatched: 16. Here the CDR3 DNA reads TGCGCCAGCAGCCATCGCCCACTAGCGGCCCTACTCGGTGAGCAGTTCTTC. The encoded protein is CASSHRPLAALLGEQFF.

Concerning this clone itself: Germline is not matched at one junction end, which may reflect a read error. V is TRBV6-1 and J is TRBJ2-7, with D maybe TRBD1 (6 bases). The CDR3 contains 14 residues. Germline CDR1 is MNHNS and CDR2 is SASEGT. The CDR3 loop is CASSEALTGPGFCF. CDR3 bases: TGTGCCAGCAGTGAAGCGTTAACAGGGCCGGGGTTTTGCTTC.